This T cell receptor (beta chain) originates from a study of human T cells and chemical hapten exposure. The wider study: DPC at 2% was the sensitizing agent, placed on about 2 cm by about 2 cm of upper inner arm skin.

Time point indicated: pre-sensitization, week 0. Treatment indicated: therapeutic diphenylcyclopropenone sensitization with weekly scalp DPC. The germline gives CDR1 SQVTM, CDR2 ANQGSEA. This CDR3 spans 15 amino acids. The V segment lost 7 bases and the J segment 2 bases; nucleotides outside the gene matches: 10. This clonotype was counted between two and nine times. One entry per CDR3 protein, called by TCRdb with MiXCR from the RACE reads. This table holds about 290,000 distinct CDR3 sequences, around 7.7% found once. Specimen: whole blood, collected in connection with sensitization to the hapten diphenylcyclopropenone (DPC). This receptor was identified in a man aged 18 to 29 with alopecia areata. Some clones in this sample may be carry-over from other donors' samples. The chain carries TRBV29-1 and TRBJ2-3; the match to TRBD2 covers 9 bases. CDR3 residues: CSARRAGGDTDTQYF. The CDR3 nucleotides are TGCAGCGCTCGGAGAGCGGGGGGTGACACAGATACGCAGTATTTT.